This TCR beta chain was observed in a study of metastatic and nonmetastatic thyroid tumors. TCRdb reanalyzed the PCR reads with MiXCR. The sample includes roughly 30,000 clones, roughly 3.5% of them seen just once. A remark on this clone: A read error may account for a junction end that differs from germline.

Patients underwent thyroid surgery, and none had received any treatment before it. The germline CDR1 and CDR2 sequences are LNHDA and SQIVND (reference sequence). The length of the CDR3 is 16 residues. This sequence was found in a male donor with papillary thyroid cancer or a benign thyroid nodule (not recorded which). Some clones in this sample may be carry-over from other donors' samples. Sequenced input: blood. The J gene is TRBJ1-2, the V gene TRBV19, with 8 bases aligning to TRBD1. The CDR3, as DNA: TGTGCCAGTAGTCAAGACAGGGGACCAGCTAAATATGGCTACACCTTC. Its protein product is CASSQDRGPAKYGYTF.